This T cell receptor beta chain stems from a study of blood T cell repertoires in COVID-19. Authors' analysis steps: Reference gene primer amplification yielded estimated nucleated cell counts. Assay used: immunoSEQ multiplex PCR; TCRdb lists only in-frame clones, some missing. V and J calls and clone size come straight from that table; D and trimming were deduced from the DNA. The sample consists of some 200,000 clones, 80% to 85% of them appearing once. Recovered status in Cohort 3 required two negative PCRs, clearance, or symptom resolution. Per the germline V gene, CDR1 is LNHDA and CDR2 is SQIVND (reference sequence). The CDR3 covers 18 residues. With 4 bases clipped from V and 0 bases from J, the junction kept 13 bases outside the gene matches.

The sequencing sample was made of PBMCs or T cells enriched from blood (not recorded which). The V call is TRBV19, the J call TRBJ2-3, with 7 bases that match TRBD2. This TCR was sampled from a man aged 35-49 years who had recovered from COVID-19. The CDR3 reads CASSTSGRAGVSTDTQYF. The CDR3 DNA follows: TGTGCCAGTAGTACCTCCGGTCGGGCGGGGGTTAGCACAGATACGCAGTATTTT. The full variable domain, completed using reference TRBV19 and TRBJ2-3, is DGGITQSPKYLFRKEGQNVTLSCEQNLNHDAMYWYRQDPGQGLRLIYYSQIVNDFQKGDIAEGYSVSREKKESFPLTVTSAQKNPTAFYLCASSTSGRAGVSTDTQYFGPGTRLTVL.